This entry lists 26 T cell receptor beta chains sequenced from one sample in a study of Ad26.COV2.S vaccination and SARS-CoV-2 variants. Data came from immunoSEQ multiplex PCR; TCRdb stores just in-frame clones and leaves some out. The sample holds over 400,000 clones, approximately 90% seen once. Specified treatment: around 19 received Ad26.COV2.S at low or high dose, single or two shots; five or six received placebo; per-sample allocation not given. Material that was analyzed had been drawn on day 63 after the first vaccine or placebo injection. This specimen was peripheral blood, taken in a trial of Ad26.COV2.S vaccine versus placebo. The source is a person aged 18-65 years who received the Ad26.COV2.S COVID-19 vaccine or a placebo.

The V call is TRBV10-3, the J call TRBJ1-6, with D tentatively TRBD1 (6 bases). Germline V gene sequence: CDR1 ENHRY, CDR2 SYGVKD. The CDR3 has 14 amino acids. The V and J ends lost 4 bases and 7 bases respectively, with 11 bases between them. The CDR3 nucleotides are TGTGCCATCAGTGGTGGGGGGGCAAATTCACCCCTCCACTTT. This sequence encodes CAISGGGANSPLHF.

The V gene is TRBV7-2, the J gene TRBJ2-3; TRBD2 aligns across 13 bases. Trimming took 6 bases from V and 3 from J; bases not matched to a gene: 3. CDR3 length: 15 residues. CDR1 is SGHTA and CDR2 is FQGNSA in the germline V gene. CDR3 region: CASRPTSGGTDTQYF. The CDR3 DNA sequence: TGTGCCAGCAGGCCGACTAGCGGGGGGACAGATACGCAGTATTTT. Variable domain in full (rest from reference TRBV7-2 and TRBJ2-3): GAGVSQSPSNKVTEKGKDVELRCDPISGHTALYWYRQSLGQGLEFLIYFQGNSAPDKSGLPSDRFSAERTGGSVSTLTIQRTQQEDSAVYLCASRPTSGGTDTQYFGPGTRLTVL.

This sequence joins TRBV9 and TRBJ1-1, with 10 bases that match TRBD1. V lost 3 bases and J lost 4; bases outside the gene matches: 9. Germline CDR1 reads SGDLS; CDR2 reads YYNGEE. The CDR3 is 16 amino acids. The CDR3 DNA follows: TGTGCCAGCAGCGCGCCGACAGGGGGCGCGGGCACTGAAGCTTTCTTT. Its protein product is CASSAPTGGAGTEAFF.

The chain has TRBV7-2 and TRBJ2-2, with 7 bases identical to TRBD1. Germline V gene lookup returns CDR1 SGHTA and CDR2 FQGNSA. The CDR3 covers 16 residues. With V trimmed by 4 bases and J by 0 bases, 5 bases remained unmatched. In DNA form, the CDR3 reads TGTGCCAGCAGCTCACAGGGGACCTCGAACACCGGGGAGCTGTTTTTT. Translating it yields CASSSQGTSNTGELFF. The full variable domain, completed using reference TRBV7-2 and TRBJ2-2, is GAGVSQSPSNKVTEKGKDVELRCDPISGHTALYWYRQSLGQGLEFLIYFQGNSAPDKSGLPSDRFSAERTGGSVSTLTIQRTQQEDSAVYLCASSSQGTSNTGELFFGEGSRLTVL.

The chain uses TRBV28 and TRBJ2-7; 10 positions agree with TRBD1. This CDR3 has 15 amino acids. Germline trimming cut 7 bases from V and 6 bases from J; bases unmatched to any gene: 12. Germline V gene lookup returns CDR1 MDHEN and CDR2 SYDVKM. The CDR3 nucleotides are TGTGCCAGCAATCTCCGGGGACAGGGGTTATCCGAGCAGTACTTC. Translation gives CASNLRGQGLSEQYF.

This rearrangement joins TRBV5-8 to TRBJ1-5; 8 nucleotides match TRBD1. This CDR3 has 17 amino acids. Trimming took 0 bases from V and 4 from J; bases not matched to a gene: 9. Germline V gene lookup returns CDR1 SGHTS and CDR2 YDEGEE. The CDR3 loop reads CASSLEVTGAGNQPQHF. The CDR3 nucleotides read TGTGCCAGCAGCTTGGAGGTGACAGGGGCAGGTAATCAGCCCCAGCATTTT.

The genes are TRBV4-1 and TRBJ2-7; 10 bases agree with TRBD2. V lost 3 bases, J lost 2 bases, and 1 base stayed unmatched. The germline V gene encodes CDR1 MGHRA and CDR2 YSYEKL. The CDR3 sequence is 14 residues long. The CDR3 nucleotides are TGCGCCAGCAGCCAGCTAGCGGGGGCCTACGAGCAGTACTTC. It specifies CASSQLAGAYEQYF.

This chain links TRBV6-6 with TRBJ2-7; weak D call: TRBD1 (6 bases). The CDR3 extends over 13 amino acids. Germline lookup yields CDR1 MNHNY and CDR2 SVGAGI (reference sequence). Trimming cost V 6 bases and J 7 bases, with 16 bases left between them. This CDR3 reads CASSRGRVEEQYF. In DNA, the CDR3 is TGTGCCAGCAGCAGGGGACGGGTGGAAGAGCAGTACTTC.

In nucleotides, the CDR3 is TGTGCCAGCAGTAAATACAATGAGCAGTTCTTC. Encoded protein: CASSKYNEQFF. The chain employs TRBV12-3 or TRBV12-4 and TRBJ2-1, with D hard to call. The CDR3 has 11 amino acids. V was shortened by 5 bases and J by 4 bases, with 3 bases between the two germline ends.

V usage is TRBV19 and J usage is TRBJ2-5; D may be TRBD1 (6 bases). This CDR3 has 13 residues. The ends were cut back, 4 bases at V and 9 bases at J, with 15 bases in the middle. CDR1 is LNHDA, CDR2 SQIVND, per germline (reference sequence). The CDR3 nucleotides are TGTGCCAGTAGTACGGATCTCCGACAGGCCCAGTACTTC. As protein: CASSTDLRQAQYF.

The rearrangement links TRBV27 to TRBJ2-5; D is ambiguous. V was shortened by 7 bases and J by 3 bases, with 15 bases between the two germline ends. This CDR3 comprises 14 residues. Germline lookup yields CDR1 MNHEY and CDR2 SMNVEV (reference sequence). The CDR3 DNA is TGTGCCAGCAAAGCCCGGGTTAGGGAAGAGACCCAGTACTTC. Its translation is CASKARVREETQYF.

This clone has only one observation. V usage is TRBV19 and J usage is TRBJ1-1; 10 bases are a match to TRBD1. Germline values: CDR1 LNHDA, CDR2 SQIVND (reference sequence). The CDR3 is 15 amino acids. V lost 5 bases and J lost 6; bases outside the gene matches: 9. CDR3 in DNA: TGTGCCAGTAGTCCCCTCGGGACAGGGGCTGCTGAAGCTTTCTTT. This encodes CASSPLGTGAAEAFF.

This chain joins TRBV7-2 and TRBJ2-5, with 9 bases matching TRBD2. V shed 5 bases, J shed 1 base, and the junction held 8 bases outside the gene matches. CDR1 and CDR2 (germline): SGHTA, FQGNSA. This CDR3 comprises 16 residues. The CDR3, as DNA: TGTGCCAGCAGCCCAGGGGAGCGGGGGGCCCAAGAGACCCAGTACTTC. Encoded protein: CASSPGERGAQETQYF.

The genes are TRBV5-4 and TRBJ2-1; TRBD1 aligns across 9 bases. There are 15 residues in the CDR3. The germline V gene has CDR1 SGHNT and CDR2 YYREEE (reference sequence). V lost 0 bases to trimming and J lost 5 bases; unmatched junction nucleotides: 3. This chain's CDR3 is CASSLVWTGDNEQFF. The CDR3 DNA reads TGTGCCAGCAGCTTGGTTTGGACAGGGGACAATGAGCAGTTCTTC.

The rearrangement links TRBV6-6 to TRBJ2-1; a possible D gene is TRBD2 (6 bases). The V gene's germline CDR1 is MNHNY and CDR2 SVGAGI (reference sequence). Deletions cut 8 bases from V and 4 bases from J, with 15 bases between. This CDR3 is 14 amino acids long. The CDR3 region is CASCAAGRYNEQFF. DNA of the CDR3: TGTGCCAGCTGCGCAGCGGGCCGATACAATGAGCAGTTCTTC.

V and J are TRBV15 and TRBJ2-7; no clear D. V shed 1 base and J shed 4 bases, with 11 bases lying between them. This CDR3 comprises 14 residues. Germline CDR1 and CDR2: LNHNV and YYDKDF (reference sequence). CDR3 DNA sequence: TGTGCCACCAGCAGAGGGTCAGGCATTTACGAGCAGTACTTC. It codes for CATSRGSGIYEQYF.

The gene calls are TRBV2 and TRBJ2-7, with D possibly being TRBD2 (5 bases). Germline V gene sequence: CDR1 SNHLY, CDR2 FYNNEI. The length of the CDR3 is 13 residues. V shed 5 bases and J shed 7 bases, with 15 bases lying between them. This CDR3 is CASSREVAEEQYF. CDR3 in DNA: TGTGCCAGCAGTCGGGAAGTAGCCGAGGAGCAGTACTTC. Full variable domain (outside the CDR3, taken from reference TRBV2 and TRBJ2-7): EPEVTQTPSHQVTQMGQEVILRCVPISNHLYFYWYRQILGQKVEFLVSFYNNEISEKSEIFDDQFSVERPDGSNFTLKIRSTKLEDSAMYFCASSREVAEEQYFGPGTRLTVT.

This clone came up a few times. This rearrangement joins TRBV19 to TRBJ1-2; D gene unclear. The CDR3 runs 10 residues. V lost 10 bases and J lost 8, with 11 bases in between. Germline CDR1 LNHDA, CDR2 SQIVND (reference sequence). The DNA for the CDR3 is TGTGCCATCCAAAACGGAGGCTACACCTTC. Translating gives CAIQNGGYTF. Using reference TRBV19 and TRBJ1-2 for the parts outside the CDR3, the full variable domain is DGGITQSPKYLFRKEGQNVTLSCEQNLNHDAMYWYRQDPGQGLRLIYYSQIVNDFQKGDIAEGYSVSREKKESFPLTVTSAQKNPTAFYLCAIQNGGYTFGSGTRLTVV.

This chain uses TRBV18 with TRBJ2-2, with a possible D match to TRBD2 (5 bases). The ends were cut back, 5 bases at V and 6 bases at J, with 16 bases in the middle. Germline lookup yields CDR1 KGHSH and CDR2 LQKENI. The CDR3 consists of 15 residues. The CDR3 region is CASSAKRQESGELFF. CDR3 DNA sequence: TGTGCCAGCTCAGCAAAGCGGCAGGAGTCCGGGGAGCTGTTTTTT.

This chain links TRBV7-2 with TRBJ2-2; TRBD1 agrees at 8 bases. Germline CDR1 reads SGHTA; CDR2 reads FQGNSA. This CDR3 region has 17 residues. Losses at the gene ends were 0 bases for V and 5 bases for J; bases not matched to a gene: 8. The CDR3 protein is CASSLARQGRRTGELFF. In nucleotides, the CDR3 is TGTGCCAGCAGCTTAGCGAGACAGGGGAGGAGGACCGGGGAGCTGTTTTTT. The variable domain in full, completed from reference TRBV7-2 and TRBJ2-2, reads GAGVSQSPSNKVTEKGKDVELRCDPISGHTALYWYRQSLGQGLEFLIYFQGNSAPDKSGLPSDRFSAERTGGSVSTLTIQRTQQEDSAVYLCASSLARQGRRTGELFFGEGSRLTVL.

This chain connects TRBV19 to TRBJ1-1; weak D call: TRBD1 (6 bases). The CDR3 covers 16 residues. The germline gives CDR1 LNHDA, CDR2 SQIVND (reference sequence). Deletions cut 5 bases from V and 4 bases from J, with 20 bases between. CDR3 loop: CASSHTTGGLITEAFF. The DNA of the CDR3 is TGTGCCAGTAGTCACACTACTGGGGGGCTGATCACTGAAGCTTTCTTT.

The genes are TRBV7-2 and TRBJ1-2; D call uncertain. The V end lost 2 bases, the J end lost 5 bases, and 6 bases lay between the germline ends. Per the germline V gene, CDR1 is SGHTA and CDR2 is FQGNSA. CDR3 length: 12 residues. The CDR3 sequence: CASSLRGYGYTF. The CDR3 DNA follows: TGTGCCAGCAGCTTAAGAGGGTATGGCTACACCTTC.

The chain recombines TRBV18 with TRBJ1-1, with D maybe TRBD1 (5 bases). The CDR3 runs 15 residues. Trimming took 4 bases from V and 1 from J, leaving 13 bases between them. CDR1 and CDR2 from the germline V gene are KGHSH and LQKENI. CDR3 DNA: TGTGCCAGCTCACTCGGACACGATCAGAACACTGAAGCTTTCTTT. The encoded protein is CASSLGHDQNTEAFF.

The chain has TRBV12-3 or TRBV12-4 and TRBJ2-5; D call uncertain. Trimming shortened V by 5 bases and J by 3 bases, and 10 bases separated the two germline ends. CDR3 size: 13 residues. CDR3 loop: CASSKASKETQYF. For the CDR3, the DNA is TGTGCCAGCAGTAAGGCATCTAAAGAGACCCAGTACTTC.

The chain recombines TRBV5-4 with TRBJ2-5; no reliable D call. There are 14 residues in the CDR3. Germline-derived CDR1 and CDR2 are SGHNT and YYREEE (reference sequence). Trimming removed 0 bases from V and 1 base from J, with 7 bases in between. CDR3 in amino acids: CASSLGDIQETQYF. The CDR3 DNA sequence: TGTGCCAGCAGCTTGGGGGATATCCAAGAGACCCAGTACTTC.

This rearrangement joins TRBV7-8 to TRBJ1-2, with TRBD1 identical over 9 bases. V lost 4 bases, J lost 4 bases, and 4 bases stayed unmatched. The germline V gene has CDR1 SGHVS and CDR2 FQNEAQ. CDR3 size: 14 residues. CDR3 region: CASSSGTGSYGYTF. The CDR3, as DNA: TGTGCCAGCAGCTCCGGGACAGGGTCCTATGGCTACACCTTC. The full variable domain, its missing parts supplied by reference TRBV7-8 and TRBJ1-2, is GAGVSQSPRYKVAKRGQDVALRCDPISGHVSLFWYQQALGQGPEFLTYFQNEAQLDKSGLPSDRFFAERPEGSVSTLKIQRTQQEDSAVYLCASSSGTGSYGYTFGSGTRLTVV.